Below are 20 T cell receptor beta chains sequenced from a single sample in a study of blood T cells in healthy people across ages. With a J-beta primer mix and a sample-barcoded 5' primer, a second PCR ran about 7 to 11 cycles. TCRdb passed the 5' RACE reads through MiXCR, listing each CDR3 protein once. This repertoire shows hundreds of thousands of distinct CDR3 sequences, about 43% found once; its top ten account for approximately 29%. Specimen: blood. These receptors were taken from an elderly man in good health.

This sequence joins TRBV6-2 or TRBV6-3 and TRBJ2-2, with D uncertain. The ends were cut back, 6 bases at V and 4 bases at J, with 15 bases in the middle. Germline lookup yields CDR1 MNHEY and CDR2 SVGEGT. The CDR3 loop spans 15 amino acids. In nucleotides, the CDR3 is TGTGCCAGCAGGGCTGGCCTCACCCTCACCGGGGAGCTGTTTTTT. Translation: CASRAGLTLTGELFF.

The chain recombines TRBV11-3 with TRBJ1-1; D call uncertain. Trimming removed 5 bases from V and 4 bases from J, with 11 bases in between. Germline values: CDR1 SGHNT, CDR2 YENEEA. The CDR3 loop spans 13 amino acids. DNA for the CDR3: TGTGCCAGCAGCCCTCAGAGGAGCACTGAAGCTTTCTTT. It yields the protein CASSPQRSTEAFF.

The genes are TRBV5-1 and TRBJ2-1; 11 nucleotides match TRBD2. J lost 7 bases, V lost 0 bases, and 6 bases had no gene match. The CDR3 extends over 16 amino acids. The germline CDR1 and CDR2 sequences are SGHRS and YFSETQ. The CDR3 here is CASSLVAGGPGNEQFF. The CDR3 region has the DNA TGCGCCAGCAGCTTGGTAGCGGGAGGGCCGGGGAATGAGCAGTTCTTC.

This chain uses TRBV10-3 with TRBJ2-1; no reliable D call. The germline V gene encodes CDR1 ENHRY and CDR2 SYGVKD. The length of the CDR3 is 13 residues. The V end was cut by 2 bases, the J end by 6 bases, with 8 bases between. The CDR3 DNA reads TGTGCCATCAGTGAGGGTCTTACCAATGAGCAGTTCTTC. It encodes CAISEGLTNEQFF.

Only a few counts were recorded for this clonotype. The chain has TRBV6-2 or TRBV6-3 and TRBJ2-3; D call uncertain. The CDR3 has 11 amino acids. The V and J ends lost 0 bases and 7 bases respectively, with 2 bases between them. The germline gives CDR1 MNHEY, CDR2 SVGEGT. This chain's CDR3 is CASSYSNTQYF. The DNA for the CDR3 is TGTGCCAGCAGTTACTCAAATACGCAGTATTTT.

Only a few counts were recorded for this clonotype. This chain connects TRBV11-2 to TRBJ1-2; D unresolved. The germline gives CDR1 SGHAT, CDR2 FQNNGV. V was cut by 2 bases and J by 9 bases, with 13 bases left in between. The CDR3 sequence is 13 residues long. The CDR3 nucleotides are TGTGCCAGCAGCTTAAACGGAGGTTTAAGCTACACCTTC. Its translation: CASSLNGGLSYTF.

The gene calls are TRBV7-2 and TRBJ2-1, with D hard to call. The J call may be faulty, since TRBJ2-7 better matches the DNA end. Germline V gives CDR1 SGHTA, CDR2 FQGNSA. There are 15 residues in the CDR3. The CDR3 loop is CASSPDANSYNEQYF. The CDR3 DNA is TGTGCCAGCAGCCCCGACGCAAACTCCTACAATGAGCAGTACTTC.

V usage is TRBV28 and J usage is TRBJ2-1; D remains ambiguous. Per the germline V gene, CDR1 is MDHEN and CDR2 is SYDVKM. Trimming took off 4 bases at V and 10 bases at J, with 8 bases between the two ends. The CDR3 is made up of 11 amino acids. Here the CDR3 reads CASSSGREQFF. The CDR3 bases are TGTGCCAGCAGTTCCGGGCGGGAGCAGTTCTTC.

This clonotype was picked up a small number of times. V is TRBV3-1 and J is TRBJ1-2, with D tentatively TRBD1 (6 bases). V gave up 4 bases and J gave up 4 bases, with 16 bases separating them. Germline CDR1 and CDR2: LGHDT and YNNKEL (reference sequence). This CDR3 comprises 15 residues. The CDR3 region is CASSPWTVTLYGYTF. DNA of the CDR3: TGTGCCAGCAGCCCCTGGACAGTGACTCTCTATGGCTACACCTTC.

The chain couples TRBV25-1 to TRBJ1-4; 7 bases map to TRBD1. V was clipped by 6 bases and J by 7 bases; unmatched bases: 11. Germline CDR1 is MGHDK and CDR2 is SYGVNS. This CDR3 comprises 15 residues. CDR3 sequence reads: CASSLTQGISEKLFF. For the CDR3, the DNA is TGTGCCAGCAGCCTCACACAGGGGATTTCTGAAAAACTGTTTTTT. Together with reference TRBV25-1 and TRBJ1-4, the CDR3 gives the full variable domain: EADIYQTPRYLVIGTGKKITLECSQTMGHDKMYWYQQDPGMELHLIHYSYGVNSTEKGDLSSESTVSRIRTEHFPLTLESARPSHTSQYLCASSLTQGISEKLFFGSGTQLSVL.

The rearrangement uses TRBV21-1 and TRBJ2-1; the table gives TRBD1 as D, unverified against the DNA. TRBV21-1 is described as a pseudogene. The CDR3 is made up of 17 amino acids. The CDR3, as DNA: TGTGCCAGCAGCAAAGAAATTAGAGACAGGACTAACAATGAGCAGTTCTTC. It translates to CASSKEIRDRTNNEQFF.

The rearrangement links TRBV5-1 to TRBJ2-7; TRBD2 agrees at 7 bases. Germline CDR1 and CDR2: SGHRS and YFSETQ. This CDR3 is 17 amino acids long. J lost 7 bases, V lost 1 base, and 17 bases had no gene match. This CDR3 is CASSLSTAGAYDNEQYF. The DNA of the CDR3 is TGCGCCAGCAGCTTGTCCACTGCGGGAGCCTATGACAATGAGCAGTACTTC. Using reference TRBV5-1 and TRBJ2-7 for the parts outside the CDR3, the full variable domain is KAGVTQTPRYLIKTRGQQVTLSCSPISGHRSVSWYQQTPGQGLQFLFEYFSETQRNKGNFPGRFSGRQFSNSRSEMNVSTLELGDSALYLCASSLSTAGAYDNEQYFGPGTRLTVT.

The chain recombines TRBV5-1 with TRBJ2-3, with D unresolved. CDR3 size: 13 residues. The V gene lost 2 bases and the J gene lost 4 bases, with 8 bases spanning the gap. From germline, CDR1 is SGHRS and CDR2 YFSETQ. The CDR3 loop reads CASSLGVADTQYF. For the CDR3, the DNA is TGCGCCAGCAGCTTAGGCGTCGCAGATACGCAGTATTTT.

This clonotype was counted between two and nine times. V is TRBV12-3 or TRBV12-4 and J is TRBJ1-4, with D possibly matching TRBD1 (5 bases). Trimming took 6 bases from V and 4 from J, leaving 18 bases between them. The CDR3 extends over 16 amino acids. CDR3 nucleotides: TGTGCCAGCAGCCCGGGGGGGACGGTGCTTAATGAAAAACTGTTTTTT. It is translated as CASSPGGTVLNEKLFF.

The chain links TRBV4-2 to TRBJ2-3; the D gene is possibly TRBD2 (6 bases). Germline lookup yields CDR1 LGHNA and CDR2 YNFKEQ. The CDR3 length is 17 residues. V lost 0 bases and J 2 bases, leaving 15 bases between the germline ends. The CDR3 spells CASSQEWATRHTDTQYF. In DNA form, the CDR3 reads TGTGCCAGCAGCCAAGAGTGGGCGACTAGGCACACAGATACGCAGTATTTT.

This clonotype was detected many times. This chain joins TRBV4-3 and TRBJ2-7; maybe TRBD2 (6 bases). This CDR3 contains 18 residues. Germline CDR1 and CDR2: LGHNA and YSLEER. The V gene lost 1 base and the J gene lost 2 bases, with 21 bases spanning the gap. CDR3 amino acids: CASSQGGDSLFSTYEQYF. In DNA form, the CDR3 reads TGCGCCAGCAGCCAAGGGGGGGACTCCCTCTTCTCTACCTACGAGCAGTACTTC.

A word on this clonotype: At one end, the junction sequence differs from germline, possibly due to a read error. The rearrangement joins TRBV6-2 or TRBV6-3 to TRBJ2-7; D not certain. From germline, CDR1 is MNHEY and CDR2 SVGEGT. The CDR3 sequence is 12 residues long. CDR3 bases: TGTGCCGGCAGTTACTATACCTACGAGCAGTACTTC. Protein sequence: CAGSYYTYEQYF.

V gene TRBV7-2 combines with J gene TRBJ2-5, with D perhaps TRBD2 (5 bases). This CDR3 has 16 amino acids. Trimming took off 3 bases at V and 5 bases at J, with 19 bases between the two ends. Germline loops: CDR1 SGHTA, CDR2 FQGNSA. This CDR3 is CASSLHSSRGMETQYF. The CDR3 region has the DNA TGTGCCAGCAGCTTGCACTCATCACGGGGAATGGAGACCCAGTACTTC.

The chain has TRBV9 and TRBJ2-1; 13 bases align to TRBD2. The end of the DNA fits TRBJ2-7 better, so the J call may be wrong. The CDR3 runs to 17 residues. The germline CDR1 and CDR2 sequences are SGDLS and YYNGEE. Here the CDR3 reads CASSPRTSGRTYNEQYF. CDR3 DNA: TGTGCCAGCAGCCCACGGACTAGCGGGAGAACCTACAATGAGCAGTACTTC.

This clonotype was found a few times. The CDR3 is CASSLRDIQETQYF. The CDR3 region has the DNA TGTGCCAGCAGCTTAAGGGACATTCAAGAGACCCAGTACTTC. This rearrangement joins TRBV7-9 to TRBJ2-5, with a possible D match to TRBD1 (6 bases). The CDR3 consists of 14 residues. Trimming cost V 2 bases and J 2 bases, with 9 bases left between them. The germline CDR1 and CDR2 sequences are SEHNR and FQNEAQ (reference sequence).